The clone carrying this T cell receptor (beta chain) came up once. The antigen is not known. This entry is derived from a study of shared clonotypes between healthy human individuals. Profiling relied on immunoSEQ multiplex PCR, and the TCRdb table lists in-frame clones only, not all of them. This table holds about 2.4 million clones, roughly 93% found once. Germline V gives CDR1 DFQATT, CDR2 SNEGSKA (reference sequence). V was shortened by 5 bases and J by 10 bases, with 11 bases between the two germline ends. CDR3 size: 10 residues. Study-wide results and limits: Shared clonotypes: about 5% naive CD4, about 3.5% naive CD8, 2.3% memory CD4, under 0.45% memory CD8. Richness estimates generally favored naive over memory subsets.

The rearrangement links TRBV20-1 to TRBJ1-2; D is unresolved. The sample comprised naive CD4+ T cells from PBMCs. Regarding subset: CD45RA+ positively selected. This sequence was found in a man between 18 and 29 years old in good health. Some clones in this sample may be carry-over from other donors' samples. The CDR3: CSAETPAYTF. The CDR3 DNA reads as TGCAGTGCTGAGACCCCGGCCTACACCTTC.